This paragraph covers one T cell receptor (beta chain) sequence. The antigen is not known. Germline CDR1 and CDR2: MNHEY and SMNVEV (reference sequence). Between the trimmed V and J ends, which lost 0 bases and 0 bases, there was a span of 12 bases. This CDR3 has 17 amino acids. Produced via immunoSEQ multiplex PCR; TCRdb's table is partial and in-frame only. The sample records under 85,000 clones, 94% being singletons. Patients with autoimmune history or systemic immunosuppression were excluded. The record originates from a study of OX40 agonist ivuxolimab in advanced cancers. Regarding the study as a whole: Low normalized T-cell clonal expansion was additionally recorded for some nonresponders. Low clonal expansion, among the lowest seen, marked partial responders at 0.1-3.0 mg/kg.

Sequenced here: CD4+ or CD8+ T cells sorted from blood, sampled in a trial of the OX40 agonist ivuxolimab. The source is an adult with an advanced solid tumor such as melanoma, head and neck, liver or kidney cancer. The V gene is TRBV27, the J gene TRBJ2-1; no clear D. In DNA, the CDR3 is TGTGCCAGCAGTTTATCGCCCACACAGAGCTCCTACAATGAGCAGTTCTTC. It codes for CASSLSPTQSSYNEQFF.